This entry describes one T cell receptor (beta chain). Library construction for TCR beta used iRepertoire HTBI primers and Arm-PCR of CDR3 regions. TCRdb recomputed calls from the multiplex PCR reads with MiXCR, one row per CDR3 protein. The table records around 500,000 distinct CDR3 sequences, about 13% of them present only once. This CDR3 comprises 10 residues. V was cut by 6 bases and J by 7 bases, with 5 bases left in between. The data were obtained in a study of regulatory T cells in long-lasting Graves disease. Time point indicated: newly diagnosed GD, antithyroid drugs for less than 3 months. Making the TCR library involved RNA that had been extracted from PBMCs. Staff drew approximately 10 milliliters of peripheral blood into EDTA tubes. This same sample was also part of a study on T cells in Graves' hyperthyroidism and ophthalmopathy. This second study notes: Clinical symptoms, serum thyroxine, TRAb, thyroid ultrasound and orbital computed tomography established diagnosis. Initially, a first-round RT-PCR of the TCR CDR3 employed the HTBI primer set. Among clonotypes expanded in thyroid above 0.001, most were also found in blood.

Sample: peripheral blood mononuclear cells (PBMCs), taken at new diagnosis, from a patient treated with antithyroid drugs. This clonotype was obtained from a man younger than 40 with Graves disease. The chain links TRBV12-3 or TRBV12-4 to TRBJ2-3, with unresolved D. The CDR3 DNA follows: TGTGCCAGCAGAGGAAATACGCAGTATTTT. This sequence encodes CASRGNTQYF.